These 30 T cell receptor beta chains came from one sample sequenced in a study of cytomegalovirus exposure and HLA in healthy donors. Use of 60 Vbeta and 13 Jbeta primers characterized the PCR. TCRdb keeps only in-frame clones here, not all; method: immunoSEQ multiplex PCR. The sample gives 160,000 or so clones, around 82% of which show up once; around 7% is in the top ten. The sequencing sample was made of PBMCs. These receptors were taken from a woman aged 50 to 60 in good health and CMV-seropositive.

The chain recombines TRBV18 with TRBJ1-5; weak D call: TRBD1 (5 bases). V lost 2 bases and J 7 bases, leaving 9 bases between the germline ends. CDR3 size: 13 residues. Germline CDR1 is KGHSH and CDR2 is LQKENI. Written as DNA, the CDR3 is TGTGCCAGCTCACCAACTCAGGGCCAGCCCCAGCATTTT. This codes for CASSPTQGQPQHF.

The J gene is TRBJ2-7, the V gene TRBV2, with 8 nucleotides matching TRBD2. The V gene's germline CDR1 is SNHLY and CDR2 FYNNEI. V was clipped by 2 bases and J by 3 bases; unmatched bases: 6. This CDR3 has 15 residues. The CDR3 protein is CASSETQRGSYEQYF. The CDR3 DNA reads TGTGCCAGCAGTGAAACCCAGCGGGGGAGCTACGAGCAGTACTTC. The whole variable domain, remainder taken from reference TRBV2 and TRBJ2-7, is EPEVTQTPSHQVTQMGQEVILRCVPISNHLYFYWYRQILGQKVEFLVSFYNNEISEKSEIFDDQFSVERPDGSNFTLKIRSTKLEDSAMYFCASSETQRGSYEQYFGPGTRLTVT.

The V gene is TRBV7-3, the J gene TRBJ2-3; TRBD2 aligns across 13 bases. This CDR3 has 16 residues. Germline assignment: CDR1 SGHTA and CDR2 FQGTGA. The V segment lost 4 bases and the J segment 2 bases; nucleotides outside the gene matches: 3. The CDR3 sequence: CASSSGLAGVTDTQYF. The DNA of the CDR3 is TGTGCCAGCAGCTCCGGACTAGCGGGGGTCACAGATACGCAGTATTTT.

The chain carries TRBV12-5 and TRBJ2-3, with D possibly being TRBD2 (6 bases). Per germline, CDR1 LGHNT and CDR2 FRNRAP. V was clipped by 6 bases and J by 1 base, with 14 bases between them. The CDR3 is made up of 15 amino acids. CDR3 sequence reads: CASGTRASGTDTQYF. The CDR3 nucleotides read TGTGCTAGTGGAACCAGGGCTAGCGGCACAGATACGCAGTATTTT.

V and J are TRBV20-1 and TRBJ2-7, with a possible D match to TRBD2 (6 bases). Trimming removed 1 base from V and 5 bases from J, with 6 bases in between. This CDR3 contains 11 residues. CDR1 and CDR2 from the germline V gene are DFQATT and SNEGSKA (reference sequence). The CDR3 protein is CSARGGDEQYF. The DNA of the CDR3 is TGCAGTGCTAGAGGCGGGGACGAGCAGTACTTC.

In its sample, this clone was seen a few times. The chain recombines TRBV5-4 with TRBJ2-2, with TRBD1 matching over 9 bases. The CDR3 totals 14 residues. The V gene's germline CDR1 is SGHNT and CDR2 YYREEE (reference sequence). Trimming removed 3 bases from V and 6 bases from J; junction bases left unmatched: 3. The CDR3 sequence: CASSWGTGSGELFF. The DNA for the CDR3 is TGTGCCAGCAGCTGGGGGACAGGGTCCGGGGAGCTGTTTTTT.

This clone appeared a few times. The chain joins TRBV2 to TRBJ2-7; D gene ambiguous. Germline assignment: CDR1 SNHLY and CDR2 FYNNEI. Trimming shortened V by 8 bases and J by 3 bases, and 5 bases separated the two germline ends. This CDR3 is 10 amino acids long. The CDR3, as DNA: TGTGCCAGCGTCAGCTACGAGCAGTACTTC. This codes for CASVSYEQYF.

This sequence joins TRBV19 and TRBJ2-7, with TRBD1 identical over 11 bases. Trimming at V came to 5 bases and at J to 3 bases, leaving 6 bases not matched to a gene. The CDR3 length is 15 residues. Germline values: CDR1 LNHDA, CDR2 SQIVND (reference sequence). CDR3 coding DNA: TGTGCCAGTAGTTCTGCCGGGACAGGGGGCTACGAGCAGTACTTC. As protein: CASSSAGTGGYEQYF. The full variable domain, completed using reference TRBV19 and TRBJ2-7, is DGGITQSPKYLFRKEGQNVTLSCEQNLNHDAMYWYRQDPGQGLRLIYYSQIVNDFQKGDIAEGYSVSREKKESFPLTVTSAQKNPTAFYLCASSSAGTGGYEQYFGPGTRLTVT.

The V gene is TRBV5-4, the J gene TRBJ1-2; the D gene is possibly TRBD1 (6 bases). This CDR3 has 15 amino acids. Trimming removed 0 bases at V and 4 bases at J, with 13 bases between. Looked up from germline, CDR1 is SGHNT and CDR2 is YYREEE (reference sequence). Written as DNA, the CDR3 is TGTGCCAGCAGCTTGGGAGGGGGGGCAGCCTATGGCTACACCTTC. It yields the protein CASSLGGGAAYGYTF.

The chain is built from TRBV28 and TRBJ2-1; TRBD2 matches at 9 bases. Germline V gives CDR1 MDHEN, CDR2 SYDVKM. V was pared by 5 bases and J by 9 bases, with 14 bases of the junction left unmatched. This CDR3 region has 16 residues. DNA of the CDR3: TGTGCCAGCAGTCAAACGCGGGCGGGGGGGCCTAGTGAGCAGTTCTTC. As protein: CASSQTRAGGPSEQFF. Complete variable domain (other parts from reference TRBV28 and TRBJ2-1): DVKVTQSSRYLVKRTGEKVFLECVQDMDHENMFWYRQDPGLGLRLIYFSYDVKMKEKGDIPEGYSVSREKKERFSLILESASTNQTSMYLCASSQTRAGGPSEQFFGPGTRLTVL.

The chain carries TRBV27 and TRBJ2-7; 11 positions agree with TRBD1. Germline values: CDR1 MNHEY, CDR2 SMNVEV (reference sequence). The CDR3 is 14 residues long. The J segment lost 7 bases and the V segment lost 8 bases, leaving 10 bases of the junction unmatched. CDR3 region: CASQTDRGRREQYF. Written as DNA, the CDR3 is TGTGCCAGCCAGACGGACAGGGGGCGGCGGGAGCAGTACTTC.

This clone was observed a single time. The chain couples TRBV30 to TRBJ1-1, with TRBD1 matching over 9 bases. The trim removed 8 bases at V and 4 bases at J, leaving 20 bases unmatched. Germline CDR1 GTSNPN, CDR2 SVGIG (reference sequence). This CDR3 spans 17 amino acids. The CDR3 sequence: CALYPTGGVGSGTEAFF. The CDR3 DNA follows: TGTGCCCTGTACCCTACAGGGGGCGTGGGTAGCGGCACTGAAGCTTTCTTT.

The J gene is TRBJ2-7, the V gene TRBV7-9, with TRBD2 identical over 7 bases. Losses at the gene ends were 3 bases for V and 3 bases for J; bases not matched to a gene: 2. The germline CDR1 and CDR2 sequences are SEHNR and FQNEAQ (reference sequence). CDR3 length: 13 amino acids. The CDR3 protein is CASSLGGGYEQYF. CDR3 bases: TGTGCCAGCAGCTTGGGGGGGGGCTACGAGCAGTACTTC.

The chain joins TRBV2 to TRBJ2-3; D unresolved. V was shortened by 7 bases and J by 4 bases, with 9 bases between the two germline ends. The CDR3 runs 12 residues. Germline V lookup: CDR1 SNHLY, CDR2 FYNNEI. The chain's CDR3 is CASTERSDTQYF. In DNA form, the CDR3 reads TGTGCCAGCACTGAGCGTTCAGATACGCAGTATTTT.

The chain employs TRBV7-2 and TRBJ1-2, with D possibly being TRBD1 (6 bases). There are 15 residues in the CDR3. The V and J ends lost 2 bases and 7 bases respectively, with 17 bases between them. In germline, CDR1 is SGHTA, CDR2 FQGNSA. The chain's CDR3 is CASSLPGRQQGGYTF. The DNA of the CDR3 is TGTGCCAGCAGCTTACCGGGACGGCAACAGGGTGGCTACACCTTC.

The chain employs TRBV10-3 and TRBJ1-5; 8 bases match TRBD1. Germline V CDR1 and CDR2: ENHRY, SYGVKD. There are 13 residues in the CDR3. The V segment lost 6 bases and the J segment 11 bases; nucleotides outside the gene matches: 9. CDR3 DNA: TGTGCCATCAGCCAAGGACAGGGTGGGTCCCAGCATTTT. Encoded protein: CAISQGQGGSQHF.

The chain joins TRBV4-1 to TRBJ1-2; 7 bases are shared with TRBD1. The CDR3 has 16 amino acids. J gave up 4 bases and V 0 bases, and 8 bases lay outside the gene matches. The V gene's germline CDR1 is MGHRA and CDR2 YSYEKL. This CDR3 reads CASSQDLDRVSYGYTF. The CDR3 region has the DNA TGCGCCAGCAGCCAAGATCTAGACAGGGTTTCCTATGGCTACACCTTC.

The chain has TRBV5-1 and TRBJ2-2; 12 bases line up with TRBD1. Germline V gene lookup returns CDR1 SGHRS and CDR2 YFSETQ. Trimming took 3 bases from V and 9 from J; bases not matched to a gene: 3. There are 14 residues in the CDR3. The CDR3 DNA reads TGCGCCAGCAGCTCCGGGACAGGGGGCCGGGAGCTGTTTTTT. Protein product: CASSSGTGGRELFF.

The CDR3 here is CASSWTGGGARGANVLTF. The CDR3 bases are TGTGCCAGCAGCTGGACTGGCGGGGGGGCTCGTGGGGCCAACGTCCTGACTTTC. The chain links TRBV5-6 to TRBJ2-6, with 9 bases identical to TRBD2. The CDR3 has 18 amino acids. Losses at the gene ends were 3 bases for V and 3 bases for J; bases not matched to a gene: 10. CDR1 and CDR2 from the germline V gene are SGHDT and YYEEEE. The full variable domain, completed using reference TRBV5-6 and TRBJ2-6, is DAGVTQSPTHLIKTRGQQVTLRCSPKSGHDTVSWYQQALGQGPQFIFQYYEEEERQRGNFPDRFSGHQFPNYSSELNVNALLLGDSALYLCASSWTGGGARGANVLTFGAGSRLTVL.

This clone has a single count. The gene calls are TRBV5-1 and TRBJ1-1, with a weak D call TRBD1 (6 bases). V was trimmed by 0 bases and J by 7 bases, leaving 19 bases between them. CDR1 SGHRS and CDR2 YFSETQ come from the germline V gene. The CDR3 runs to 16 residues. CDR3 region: CASSLDNRERGGEAFF. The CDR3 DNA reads TGCGCCAGCAGCTTGGATAACAGGGAAAGGGGGGGTGAAGCTTTCTTT.

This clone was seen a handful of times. The CDR3 loop is CAWRRKENTGELFF. CDR3 DNA: TGTGCCTGGAGGAGGAAGGAAAACACCGGGGAGCTGTTTTTT. This chain joins TRBV30 and TRBJ2-2, with D hard to call. Trimming pared 3 bases from V and 2 bases from J, leaving 10 bases between. The V gene's germline CDR1 is GTSNPN and CDR2 SVGIG (reference sequence). This CDR3 is built from 14 residues.

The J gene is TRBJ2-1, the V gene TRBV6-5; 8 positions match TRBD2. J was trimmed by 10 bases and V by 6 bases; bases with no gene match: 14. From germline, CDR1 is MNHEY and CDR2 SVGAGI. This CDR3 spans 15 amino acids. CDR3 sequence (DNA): TGTGCCAGCAGCCCCCTCTGGCGGGGGGAGGGGGAGCAGTTCTTC. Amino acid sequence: CASSPLWRGEGEQFF.

The CDR3 here is CATLGPTSGWKYF. CDR3 bases: TGTGCCACCCTAGGACCGACTAGCGGTTGGAAGTATTTT. V and J are TRBV2 and TRBJ2-3, with TRBD2 matching over 9 bases. Germline V CDR1 and CDR2: SNHLY, FYNNEI. V dropped 10 bases and J dropped 13; count of bases not matched to a gene: 15. The CDR3 contains 13 residues.

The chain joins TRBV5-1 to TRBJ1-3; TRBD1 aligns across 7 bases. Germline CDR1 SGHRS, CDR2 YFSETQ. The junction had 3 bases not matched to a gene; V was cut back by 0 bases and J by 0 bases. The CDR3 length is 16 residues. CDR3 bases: TGCGCCAGCAGCTTGGGTACAGGGGTCTCTGGAAACACCATATATTTT. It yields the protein CASSLGTGVSGNTIYF. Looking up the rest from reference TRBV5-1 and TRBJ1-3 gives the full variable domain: KAGVTQTPRYLIKTRGQQVTLSCSPISGHRSVSWYQQTPGQGLQFLFEYFSETQRNKGNFPGRFSGRQFSNSRSEMNVSTLELGDSALYLCASSLGTGVSGNTIYFGEGSWLTVV.

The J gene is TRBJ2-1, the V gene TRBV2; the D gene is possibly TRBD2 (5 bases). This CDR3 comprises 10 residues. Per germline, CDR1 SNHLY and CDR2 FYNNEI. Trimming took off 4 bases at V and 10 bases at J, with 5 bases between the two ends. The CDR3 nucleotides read TGTGCCAGCAGTGGCGGGGAGCAGTTCTTC. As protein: CASSGGEQFF.

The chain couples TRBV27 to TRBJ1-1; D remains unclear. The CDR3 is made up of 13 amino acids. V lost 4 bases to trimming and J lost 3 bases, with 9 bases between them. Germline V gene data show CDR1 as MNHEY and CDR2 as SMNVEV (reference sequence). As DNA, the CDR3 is TGTGCCAGCAGTTCCACAGCTTACACTGAAGCTTTCTTT. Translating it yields CASSSTAYTEAFF.

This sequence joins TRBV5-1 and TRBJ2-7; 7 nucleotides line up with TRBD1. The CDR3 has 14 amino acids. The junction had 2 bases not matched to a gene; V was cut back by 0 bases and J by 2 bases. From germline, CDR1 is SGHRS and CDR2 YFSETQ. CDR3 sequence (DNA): TGCGCCAGCAGCTTGGGACAGGGACCCTACGAGCAGTACTTC. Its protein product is CASSLGQGPYEQYF.

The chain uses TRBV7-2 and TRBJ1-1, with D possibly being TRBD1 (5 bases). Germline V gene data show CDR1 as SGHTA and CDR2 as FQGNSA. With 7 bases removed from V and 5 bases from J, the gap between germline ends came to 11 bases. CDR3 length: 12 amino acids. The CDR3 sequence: CASNWGGTEAFF. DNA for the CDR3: TGTGCCAGCAACTGGGGGGGGACTGAAGCTTTCTTT.

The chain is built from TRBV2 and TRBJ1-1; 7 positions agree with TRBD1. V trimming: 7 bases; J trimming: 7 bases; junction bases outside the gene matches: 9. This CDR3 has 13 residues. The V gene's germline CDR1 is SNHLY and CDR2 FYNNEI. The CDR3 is CASTLTGSNEAFF. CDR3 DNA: TGTGCCAGCACTTTGACAGGGTCGAATGAAGCTTTCTTT.

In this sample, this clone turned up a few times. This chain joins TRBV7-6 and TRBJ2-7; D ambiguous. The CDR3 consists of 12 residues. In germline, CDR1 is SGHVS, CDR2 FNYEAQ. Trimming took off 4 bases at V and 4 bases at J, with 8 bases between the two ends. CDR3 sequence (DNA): TGTGCCAGCAGCTCCTCAGTGTACGAGCAGTACTTC. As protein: CASSSSVYEQYF.